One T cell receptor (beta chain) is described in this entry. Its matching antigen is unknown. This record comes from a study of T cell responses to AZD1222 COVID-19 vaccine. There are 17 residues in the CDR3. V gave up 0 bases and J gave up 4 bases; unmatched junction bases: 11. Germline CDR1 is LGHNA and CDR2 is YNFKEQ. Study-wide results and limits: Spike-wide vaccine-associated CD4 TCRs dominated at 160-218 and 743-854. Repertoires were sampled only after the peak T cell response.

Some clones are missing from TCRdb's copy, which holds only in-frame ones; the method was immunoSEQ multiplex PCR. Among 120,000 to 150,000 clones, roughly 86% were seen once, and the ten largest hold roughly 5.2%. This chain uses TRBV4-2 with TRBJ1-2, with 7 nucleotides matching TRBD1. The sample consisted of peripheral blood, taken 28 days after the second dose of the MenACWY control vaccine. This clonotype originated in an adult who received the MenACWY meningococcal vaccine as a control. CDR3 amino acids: CASSQDRQGQVSYGYTF. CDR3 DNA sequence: TGTGCCAGCAGCCAAGATCGACAGGGCCAGGTGTCCTATGGCTACACCTTC.